Presented here are 13 T cell receptor beta chains from one specimen sequenced in a study of regulatory T cells in long-lasting Graves disease. Construction of the TCR beta libraries employed iRepertoire HTBI primers in conjunction with Arm-PCR of CDR3 regions. TCRdb passed the multiplex PCR reads through MiXCR, listing each CDR3 protein once. The table shows 350,000 to 550,000 distinct CDR3 sequences, with over 15% occurring only once. Time point indicated: newly diagnosed GD, antithyroid drugs for less than 3 months. The TCR library was prepared using RNA isolated from PBMCs. This sample also appeared in a second study, on T cells in Graves' hyperthyroidism and ophthalmopathy.

Sequences were derived from peripheral blood mononuclear cells (PBMCs), sampled at new diagnosis, from a patient treated with antithyroid drugs. The receptor set was obtained from a woman aged 18-30 years with Graves disease.

The genes are TRBV20-1 and TRBJ1-5; 7 nucleotides match TRBD1. Trimming took 7 bases from V and 2 from J; bases not matched to a gene: 5. Germline values: CDR1 DFQATT, CDR2 SNEGSKA (reference sequence). The CDR3 has 13 amino acids. The CDR3 reads CSVQGQGNQPQHF. The CDR3 nucleotides are TGCAGTGTCCAAGGACAGGGCAATCAGCCCCAGCATTTT.

There are a few counts of this clonotype. The germline gene is not matched at one end of the junction; a read error may be the cause. This sequence joins TRBV6-1 and TRBJ2-7, with 12 nucleotides matching TRBD2. This CDR3 spans 17 amino acids. Germline V CDR1 and CDR2: MNHNS, SASEGT. The CDR3 spells CASSPGTSGFYLLEQHF. The CDR3 bases are TGTGCCAGCAGTCCCGGGACTAGCGGGTTCTACCTATTAGAGCAGCACTTC.

The gene calls are TRBV9 and TRBJ2-1; tentatively, D is TRBD2 (6 bases). Germline lookup yields CDR1 SGDLS and CDR2 YYNGEE. Trimming took 2 bases from V and 10 from J, leaving 22 bases between them. The CDR3 totals 16 residues. CDR3 nucleotides: TGTGCCAGCAGCGTGAGTACTGAGACTAGTTGGTTGGAGCAGTTCTTC. Its protein product is CASSVSTETSWLEQFF.

The genes are TRBV20-1 and TRBJ1-1, with D unclear. With 6 bases removed from V and 8 bases from J, the gap between germline ends came to 13 bases. The CDR3 is made up of 11 amino acids. Germline V gives CDR1 DFQATT, CDR2 SNEGSKA (reference sequence). CDR3 region: CSADGAREAFF. Written as DNA, the CDR3 is TGCAGTGCGGATGGTGCGAGAGAAGCTTTCTTT.

J is TRBJ1-1 and V is TRBV7-9; D gene ambiguous. CDR1 is SEHNR and CDR2 is FQNEAQ in the germline V gene (reference sequence). V lost 5 bases to trimming and J lost 11 bases, with 18 bases between them. This CDR3 spans 13 amino acids. CDR3: CASSPGGSGVAFF. CDR3 in DNA: TGTGCCAGCAGCCCGGGCGGAAGCGGGGTTGCTTTCTTT. Complete variable domain (other parts from reference TRBV7-9 and TRBJ1-1): DTGVSQNPRHKITKRGQNVTFRCDPISEHNRLYWYRQTLGQGPEFLTYFQNEAQLEKSRLLSDRFSAERPKGSFSTLEIQRTEQGDSAMYLCASSPGGSGVAFFGQGTRLTVV.

The chain has TRBV28 and TRBJ2-5, with 8 bases matching TRBD2. Germline V gives CDR1 MDHEN, CDR2 SYDVKM. This CDR3 is built from 15 residues. Trimming removed 3 bases from V and 2 bases from J; junction bases left unmatched: 5. CDR3 sequence (DNA): TGTGCCAGCAGTTTGGGGGCTAGCGGGCAAGAGACCCAGTACTTC. This gives the protein CASSLGASGQETQYF.

This clonotype showed up many times. This chain joins TRBV27 and TRBJ2-7; D remains unclear. Germline CDR1 and CDR2: MNHEY and SMNVEV (reference sequence). The CDR3 sequence is 15 residues long. Deletions cut 6 bases from V and 3 bases from J, with 18 bases between. As DNA, the CDR3 is TGTGCCAGCAGATCGACCCCAACCCCCGGCTACGAGCAGTACTTC. Protein product: CASRSTPTPGYEQYF.

This clonotype was observed many times. J is TRBJ2-5 and V is TRBV7-2; 9 bases match TRBD2. There are 14 residues in the CDR3. With 5 bases clipped from V and 4 bases from J, the junction kept 5 bases outside the gene matches. Germline V gene lookup returns CDR1 SGHTA and CDR2 FQGNSA. Here the CDR3 DNA reads TGTGCCAGCAGCCCTAGCGGGACTTCAGAGACCCAGTACTTC. This gives the protein CASSPSGTSETQYF.

This clonotype was recorded many times. The genes are TRBV30 and TRBJ1-2; perhaps TRBD1 as D (6 bases). Germline V gives CDR1 GTSNPN, CDR2 SVGIG (reference sequence). The CDR3 is 13 residues long. With 0 bases removed from V and 4 bases from J, the gap between germline ends came to 9 bases. CDR3 protein: CAWSVDRPYGYTF. The CDR3 nucleotides are TGTGCCTGGAGTGTGGACAGACCCTATGGCTACACCTTC.

This chain uses TRBV6-2 or TRBV6-3 with TRBJ2-2; 10 positions match TRBD1. The V segment lost 6 bases and the J segment 5 bases; nucleotides outside the gene matches: 6. Germline values: CDR1 MNHEY, CDR2 SVGEGT. This CDR3 is 15 amino acids long. This chain's CDR3 is CASSTGTGETGELFF. Here the CDR3 DNA reads TGTGCCAGCAGCACCGGGACAGGGGAAACCGGGGAGCTGTTTTTT.

This clonotype came up many times. The chain links TRBV15 to TRBJ1-4; possibly TRBD1 for D (6 bases). CDR3 size: 14 residues. The V and J ends lost 8 bases and 8 bases respectively, with 18 bases between them. Germline V lookup: CDR1 LNHNV, CDR2 YYDKDF (reference sequence). CDR3 bases: TGTGCCACCCATCGGGGCAGGGGCGAAGAAAAACTGTTTTTT. Encoded protein: CATHRGRGEEKLFF.

This clonotype has at least ten counts. The chain links TRBV18 to TRBJ2-3; D remains ambiguous. The ends were cut back, 2 bases at V and 4 bases at J, with 10 bases in the middle. Germline V gives CDR1 KGHSH, CDR2 LQKENI. The CDR3 contains 14 residues. The CDR3 is CASSPSPLPDTQYF. Written as DNA, the CDR3 is TGTGCCAGCTCACCATCACCATTGCCAGATACGCAGTATTTT.

On this clonotype itself: A much bigger clone sits one base away, suggesting this may be a read error. V and J are TRBV3-1 and TRBJ1-1, with unresolved D. The germline V gene has CDR1 LGHDT and CDR2 YNNKEL (reference sequence). Trimming took off 7 bases at V and 2 bases at J, with 5 bases between the two ends. This CDR3 contains 11 residues. The CDR3 loop is CASKINTEAFF. The CDR3 DNA follows: TGTGCCAGCAAGATAAACACTGAAGCTTTCTTT. Drawing the rest from reference TRBV3-1 and TRBJ1-1, the complete variable domain is DTAVSQTPKYLVTQMGNDKSIKCEQNLGHDTMYWYKQDSKKFLKIMFSYNNKELIINETVPNRFSPKSPDKAHLNLHINSLELGDSAVYFCASKINTEAFFGQGTRLTVV.